The T cell receptor beta chain under discussion was sequenced for a study of response to subunit inactivated influenza vaccine (dated by TCRdb to 2017 to 2018). In terms of the full investigation: To follow how T cells responded to a trivalent subunit inactivated influenza vaccine, the researchers relied on deep quantitative profiling of the T cell receptor repertoire.

General conclusions and limits of the study: The authors proposed that each seasonal influenza vaccination may bring in only a limited number of new T cells.

Libraries were built with RT-PCR. Instrument on record: Illumina HiSeq 2500. Using fastp at Q25 and MiXCR, TCRdb reprocessed the public reads and kept productive beta chains. Each entry merges the rows of one CDR3 protein and shows their most common DNA and genes. This sample gives about 780,000 distinct CDR3 sequences in total; less than 20% of them show up just once. The ten top clones hold roughly a tenth of the sample. Notes on this clonotype: There is no known antigen for this receptor. No much larger clone exists at a distance of one base, and base qualities are not known.

Trimming takes 1 base from V and 7 bases from J, and the germline ends sit 10 bases apart. The cysteine opens and the phenylalanine closes a CDR3 of 14 amino acids. Just CDR3 DNA is preserved here, 42 bases in frame from base 1. The TCR was taken from a middle-aged man who received an inactivated influenza vaccine. Donor details come from another sample of the same person, matched by shared clones. The chain is made from TRBV12-3 or TRBV12-4 and TRBJ1-4; the D gene remains uncertain. This material consisted of PBMCs from blood, taken around 5 days after vaccination. The CDR3 here reads CASSLGALGEKLFF. The bases read TGTGCCAGCAGTTTAGGGGCCCTAGGTGAAAAACTGTTTTTT.